A single sample is the source of the 20 T cell receptor beta chains below, sequenced in a study of T cell responses to AZD1222 COVID-19 vaccine. Some clones are missing from TCRdb's copy, which holds only in-frame ones; the method was immunoSEQ multiplex PCR. The sample has about 84,000 clones; over 75% are singletons. Sample: peripheral blood, taken 28 days after the second AZD1222 dose. Every receptor here comes from an adult who received the AZD1222 COVID-19 vaccine.

The chain combines TRBV5-5 with TRBJ2-1, with 10 bases fitting TRBD1. The CDR3 runs to 16 residues. Germline V gene lookup returns CDR1 SGHKS and CDR2 YYEKEE (reference sequence). With V trimmed by 1 base and J by 5 bases, 6 bases remained unmatched. In nucleotides, the CDR3 is TGTGCCAGCAGCTTGATGGGACAGGGGAGAAACAATGAGCAGTTCTTC. Translating it yields CASSLMGQGRNNEQFF.

The rearrangement joins TRBV10-3 to TRBJ2-3; 13 bases line up with TRBD2. After removal of 6 bases from V and 2 bases from J, the junction contained 5 bases not matched to a gene. The CDR3 loop spans 16 amino acids. The germline gives CDR1 ENHRY, CDR2 SYGVKD. The CDR3: CAISGTSGVPTDTQYF. Written as DNA, the CDR3 is TGTGCCATCAGCGGGACTAGCGGGGTCCCCACAGATACGCAGTATTTT.

The gene calls are TRBV7-9 and TRBJ2-3, with D possibly matching TRBD1 (5 bases). This CDR3 region has 15 residues. With 4 bases removed from V and 4 bases from J, the gap between germline ends came to 15 bases. Germline V gene lookup returns CDR1 SEHNR and CDR2 FQNEAQ (reference sequence). As DNA, the CDR3 is TGTGCCAGCAGCTCGCAAGGACAATCGGCAGATACGCAGTATTTT. Protein product: CASSSQGQSADTQYF. The entire variable domain, with the rest obtained from reference TRBV7-9 and TRBJ2-3, is as follows: DTGVSQNPRHKITKRGQNVTFRCDPISEHNRLYWYRQTLGQGPEFLTYFQNEAQLEKSRLLSDRFSAERPKGSFSTLEIQRTEQGDSAMYLCASSSQGQSADTQYFGPGTRLTVL.

This rearrangement joins TRBV18 to TRBJ1-6; the D is unclear. Between the trimmed V and J ends, which lost 6 bases and 7 bases, there was a span of 19 bases. Germline CDR1 reads KGHSH; CDR2 reads LQKENI. The length of the CDR3 is 16 residues. CDR3 DNA: TGTGCCAGCTCGCTCTCTTCGGATAGAGGAAATTCACCCCTCCACTTT. Protein product: CASSLSSDRGNSPLHF.

The chain has TRBV5-3 and TRBJ2-1, with 13 bases lining up with TRBD2. TRBV5-3 qualifies as an ORF whose function is uncertain. The CDR3 has 15 residues. J gave up 5 bases and V 4 bases, and 3 bases lay outside the gene matches. The CDR3 coding sequence is TGTGCCAGAAGCAGACTAGCGGGGGGCAACAATGAGCAGTTCTTC. This gives the protein CARSRLAGGNNEQFF.

The chain has TRBV19 and TRBJ2-5; 7 bases align to TRBD1. The CDR3 totals 15 residues. Germline V gene sequence: CDR1 LNHDA, CDR2 SQIVND (reference sequence). The trim removed 4 bases at V and 2 bases at J, leaving 7 bases unmatched. The CDR3 here is CASSSPRQGQETQYF. The CDR3 DNA reads TGTGCCAGTAGTAGCCCCCGACAGGGTCAAGAGACCCAGTACTTC.

This chain links TRBV4-1 with TRBJ2-3; D uncertain. V dropped 3 bases and J dropped 3 bases, with 7 bases sitting between them. CDR3 size: 13 residues. Germline CDR1 MGHRA, CDR2 YSYEKL. The CDR3 coding sequence is TGCGCCAGCAGCCAGATGGGAACAGATACGCAGTATTTT. It yields the protein CASSQMGTDTQYF.

The V and J genes are TRBV12-5 and TRBJ1-6; a possible D gene is TRBD1 (6 bases). The germline V and J ends were trimmed by 6 bases and 10 bases, with 10 bases remaining between them. CDR3 length: 12 amino acids. CDR1 and CDR2 (germline): LGHNT, FRNRAP. CDR3 nucleotides: TGTGCTAGTGGCCGAGACAGGTCACCCCTCCACTTT. Protein: CASGRDRSPLHF.

This clone came up a few times. The chain has TRBV18 and TRBJ1-5, with no clear D. Germline V gene lookup returns CDR1 KGHSH and CDR2 LQKENI. This CDR3 has 12 residues. The ends were cut back, 3 bases at V and 4 bases at J, with 4 bases in the middle. CDR3 in amino acids: CASSPINQPQHF. DNA for the CDR3: TGTGCCAGCTCACCCATAAATCAGCCCCAGCATTTT.

This chain links TRBV7-9 with TRBJ1-1; the match to TRBD1 covers 10 bases. V lost 6 bases, J lost 3 bases, and 7 bases stayed unmatched. The CDR3 length is 15 residues. Germline V lookup: CDR1 SEHNR, CDR2 FQNEAQ (reference sequence). CDR3 sequence: CASSDRDRGHTEAFF. CDR3 bases: TGTGCCAGCAGTGACCGGGACAGGGGTCACACTGAAGCTTTCTTT.

The rearrangement joins TRBV10-3 to TRBJ2-2, with D possibly being TRBD2 (5 bases). The CDR3 is 14 amino acids. Germline V lookup: CDR1 ENHRY, CDR2 SYGVKD. Trimming stripped 0 bases from V and 9 bases from J, with 11 bases between. This CDR3 is CAISESVAPRELFF. In DNA form, the CDR3 reads TGTGCCATCAGTGAGTCGGTAGCGCCGAGGGAGCTGTTTTTT.

This clone appeared once. The chain combines TRBV5-4 with TRBJ2-5; 10 bases align to TRBD2. Germline CDR1 is SGHNT and CDR2 is YYREEE (reference sequence). The CDR3 runs 15 residues. Trimming at V came to 2 bases and at J to 5 bases, leaving 6 bases not matched to a gene. CDR3 protein: CASSFSGRTGETQYF. In nucleotides, the CDR3 is TGTGCCAGCAGCTTTAGCGGGAGGACTGGCGAGACCCAGTACTTC.

This chain links TRBV11-3 with TRBJ2-1; TRBD2 matches at 8 bases. With 3 bases clipped from V and 4 bases from J, the junction kept 8 bases outside the gene matches. CDR1 and CDR2 from the germline V gene are SGHNT and YENEEA. This CDR3 is built from 16 residues. CDR3 sequence reads: CASSLRGDVTYNEQFF. The CDR3 DNA reads TGTGCCAGCAGCTTGCGGGGGGACGTCACTTACAATGAGCAGTTCTTC.

This clone has just a few counts. The chain links TRBV5-1 to TRBJ2-1; D might be TRBD1 or TRBD2, each matching 6 bases. The germline V gene encodes CDR1 SGHRS and CDR2 YFSETQ. This CDR3 has 18 residues. V gave up 6 bases and J gave up 2 bases, with 24 bases separating them. The CDR3 bases are TGCGCCAGCACCCCGGAGGGGATTAAGGGGGTAACCTACAATGAGCAGTTCTTC. Translated, it gives CASTPEGIKGVTYNEQFF. Full variable domain (missing parts from reference TRBV5-1 and TRBJ2-1): KAGVTQTPRYLIKTRGQQVTLSCSPISGHRSVSWYQQTPGQGLQFLFEYFSETQRNKGNFPGRFSGRQFSNSRSEMNVSTLELGDSALYLCASTPEGIKGVTYNEQFFGPGTRLTVL.

This chain connects TRBV5-1 to TRBJ2-3; D is possibly TRBD2 (6 bases). Trimming stripped 5 bases from V and 0 bases from J, with 7 bases between. The germline CDR1 and CDR2 sequences are SGHRS and YFSETQ. The CDR3 runs to 13 residues. CDR3 DNA sequence: TGCGCCAGCAGACTAGCTAGCACAGATACGCAGTATTTT. It specifies CASRLASTDTQYF. Using reference TRBV5-1 and TRBJ2-3 for the parts outside the CDR3, the full variable domain is KAGVTQTPRYLIKTRGQQVTLSCSPISGHRSVSWYQQTPGQGLQFLFEYFSETQRNKGNFPGRFSGRQFSNSRSEMNVSTLELGDSALYLCASRLASTDTQYFGPGTRLTVL.

This chain uses TRBV27 with TRBJ1-2; no definite D call. Germline lookup yields CDR1 MNHEY and CDR2 SMNVEV (reference sequence). Between the trimmed V and J ends, which lost 0 bases and 7 bases, there was a span of 15 bases. The length of the CDR3 is 15 residues. CDR3 in amino acids: CASSLSSPPLGGYTF. CDR3 nucleotide sequence: TGTGCCAGCAGTTTATCTTCCCCTCCTTTGGGTGGCTACACCTTC.

The genes are TRBV11-3 and TRBJ2-1; D possibly corresponds to TRBD2 (6 bases). The V gene lost 0 bases and the J gene lost 12 bases, with 9 bases spanning the gap. The V gene's germline CDR1 is SGHNT and CDR2 YENEEA. CDR3 length equals 12 residues. This chain's CDR3 is CASSLESEGQFF. The CDR3 bases are TGTGCCAGCAGCTTAGAGTCGGAGGGGCAGTTCTTC.

The V call is TRBV7-2, the J call TRBJ2-5; the match to TRBD2 covers 10 bases. V shed 4 bases, J shed 5 bases, and the junction held 7 bases outside the gene matches. The germline gives CDR1 SGHTA, CDR2 FQGNSA. CDR3 length: 15 residues. As DNA, the CDR3 is TGTGCCAGCAGCTCCATAGCGGGGGGCCAGGAGACCCAGTACTTC. This sequence encodes CASSSIAGGQETQYF.

The chain couples TRBV11-2 to TRBJ1-6; no definite D call. Looked up from germline, CDR1 is SGHAT and CDR2 is FQNNGV. Trimming took 2 bases from V and 8 from J, leaving 10 bases between them. CDR3 length: 14 amino acids. In nucleotides, the CDR3 is TGTGCCAGCAGCTTAAACCTGCGTGATTCACCCCTCCACTTT. Encoded protein: CASSLNLRDSPLHF.

The chain has TRBV3-1 (or the pseudogene TRBV3-2) and TRBJ2-5; D is perhaps TRBD2 (7 bases). Germline CDR1 is LGHDT and CDR2 is YNNKEL (reference sequence). The CDR3 is 14 amino acids. Trimming took 1 base from V and 5 from J, leaving 11 bases between them. The CDR3 region is CASSQGRGLETQYF. CDR3 nucleotide sequence: TGTGCCAGCAGCCAAGGGCGGGGGCTGGAGACCCAGTACTTC.